This T cell receptor (beta chain) was recorded in a study of blood T cell repertoires in COVID-19. Per the original methods: Nucleated cell counts were estimated from reference gene primer amplification. This table comes from immunoSEQ multiplex PCR, and its TCRdb copy is limited to in-frame clones, with some not included. Clone size and the V and J calls come from that table; the DNA yielded D and trimming. The table shows a few hundred thousand clones, with roughly 84% occurring only once. V was clipped by 0 bases and J by 4 bases, with 8 bases between them. Germline CDR1 reads LGHDT; CDR2 reads YNNKEL (reference sequence). The CDR3 is 14 residues long.

The source material was peripheral blood. This receptor was taken from a woman aged 40 to 50 who had recovered from COVID-19. The rearrangement joins TRBV3-1 (or the pseudogene TRBV3-2) to TRBJ2-3; D is ambiguous. CDR3 region: CASSQDLIPDTQYF. CDR3 DNA: TGTGCCAGCAGCCAAGATCTTATCCCAGATACGCAGTATTTT.